Listed here are 17 T cell receptor beta chains from one sample, sequenced in a study of blood T cells in healthy people across ages. A second PCR, run for roughly 7 to 12 cycles, used a sample-barcoded 5' primer plus a J-beta primer mix. TCRdb called the 5' RACE reads again in MiXCR, with one record for every CDR3 protein. The profile shows 700,000 to 850,000 distinct CDR3 sequences, around 34% of them singletons. Material for sequencing was blood. The receptor source for this set is a man younger than 35 in good health.

The rearrangement joins TRBV24-1 to TRBJ2-1, with 9 bases that match TRBD1. V was clipped by 5 bases and J by 4 bases; unmatched bases: 2. CDR3 size: 14 residues. Germline V lookup: CDR1 KGHDR, CDR2 SFDVKD. CDR3 amino acids: CATSGGQGYNEQFF. CDR3 coding DNA: TGTGCCACCAGTGGGGGACAGGGTTACAATGAGCAGTTCTTC.

At least ten counts were recorded for this clonotype. The J gene is TRBJ2-1, the V gene TRBV7-2; TRBD2 aligns across 13 bases. The V and J ends lost 5 bases and 7 bases, in that order; junction bases with no gene match: 5. This CDR3 is 15 amino acids long. Germline loops: CDR1 SGHTA, CDR2 FQGNSA. CDR3: CASSPTSGGVNEQFF. CDR3 nucleotides: TGTGCCAGCAGCCCTACTAGCGGGGGGGTGAATGAGCAGTTCTTC.

The V gene is TRBV12-3 or TRBV12-4, the J gene TRBJ2-1; 9 nucleotides agree with TRBD2. The CDR3 is 13 amino acids. V was clipped by 9 bases and J by 6 bases; unmatched bases: 6. The CDR3 DNA reads TGTGCCAGTGGGCGGGGGGGCGTCAATGAGCAGTTCTTC. This translates into CASGRGGVNEQFF.

In its sample, this clonotype was seen a few times. The V gene is TRBV20-1, the J gene TRBJ2-3; a weak D match, TRBD2 (7 bases). CDR3 length: 16 residues. V lost 0 bases and J 4 bases, leaving 17 bases between the germline ends. The germline V gene has CDR1 DFQATT and CDR2 SNEGSKA (reference sequence). CDR3 DNA: TGCAGTGCTAGAGACCCCTCGCGGGGGCGGTCAGATACGCAGTATTTT. This codes for CSARDPSRGRSDTQYF.

V gene TRBV11-1 combines with J gene TRBJ1-1; D not resolved. Deletions cut 2 bases from V and 6 bases from J, with 10 bases between. Germline V gene lookup returns CDR1 SGHAT and CDR2 FQDESV (reference sequence). The CDR3 covers 13 residues. The DNA for the CDR3 is TGTGCCAGCAGCTTATACGATCTCGCTGAAGCTTTCTTT. Amino acid sequence: CASSLYDLAEAFF.

This clonotype has a handful of counts. This chain uses TRBV3-1 with TRBJ1-2, with a possible D match to TRBD1 (5 bases). Trimming removed 3 bases from V and 4 bases from J, with 15 bases in between. The CDR3 is 15 residues long. Germline V gives CDR1 LGHDT, CDR2 YNNKEL (reference sequence). CDR3 nucleotides: TGTGCCAGCAGCCAGGGTCCGACAGCCTCCTATGGCTACACCTTC. Amino acid sequence: CASSQGPTASYGYTF.

V usage is TRBV12-3 or TRBV12-4 and J usage is TRBJ2-7, with D perhaps being TRBD1 or TRBD2 (6 bases each). This CDR3 contains 16 residues. With 7 bases removed from V and 7 bases from J, the gap between germline ends came to 26 bases. Here the CDR3 DNA reads TGTGCCAGCACCCCCCCCTCTAGCAGGGGACTCAATGAGCAGTACTTC. It yields the protein CASTPPSSRGLNEQYF.

Remarks on this clonotype: The junction shows a germline mismatch at one end, possibly a read error. The V and J genes are TRBV20-1 and TRBJ2-3, with D unresolved. The germline gives CDR1 DFQATT, CDR2 SNEGSKA (reference sequence). The CDR3 spans 14 residues. CDR3 in DNA: TGCAGCACCATCGTGGGCGGAAGCACAGATGCGCAGTATTTT. Protein sequence: CSTIVGGSTDAQYF.

On this clonotype: Germline is not matched at one junction end, which may reflect a read error. The genes are TRBV12-3 or TRBV12-4 and TRBJ2-1; the D is unclear. The CDR3 has 12 residues. Here the CDR3 reads CASRLEMHEQFF. CDR3 sequence (DNA): TGTGCCAGCAGGTTAGAGATGCATGAGCAGTTCTTC.

To note about this clonotype: One base away lies a much larger clone, so this may be a sequencing read error. The V and J genes are TRBV29-1 and TRBJ2-5; weak D call: TRBD2 (5 bases). The J call may be incorrect, as the DNA end agrees better with TRBJ2-7. Per germline, CDR1 SQVTM and CDR2 ANQGSEA. There are 12 residues in the CDR3. CDR3 protein: CSVEQSEGEQYF. DNA of the CDR3: TGCAGCGTTGAACAGTCAGAGGGCGAGCAGTACTTC.

This clonotype has at least ten counts. The CDR3 here is CASSPFLAELQHF. As DNA, the CDR3 is TGTGCCAGCAGCCCTTTTCTGGCCGAACTCCAGCATTTT. The chain is built from TRBV6-6 and TRBJ1-5; D not certain. The V end was cut by 6 bases, the J end by 12 bases, with 18 bases between. The CDR3 has 13 residues. Germline V gene sequence: CDR1 MNHNY, CDR2 SVGAGI (reference sequence).

This clonotype was counted a few times. The chain recombines TRBV12-3 or TRBV12-4 with TRBJ2-1; D ambiguous. The CDR3 has 14 amino acids. Trimming took 7 bases from V and 3 from J, leaving 13 bases between them. The CDR3 DNA reads as TGTGCCAGCACCCTGTTGACGGGCTACAATGAGCAGTTCTTC. Translated, it gives CASTLLTGYNEQFF.

J is TRBJ2-1 and V is TRBV20-1, with 8 bases identical to TRBD2. Germline-derived CDR1 and CDR2 are DFQATT and SNEGSKA (reference sequence). Trimming cost V 6 bases and J 14 bases; bases outside gene matches: 6. This CDR3 contains 10 residues. The chain's CDR3 is CSARVLAEFF. The CDR3 DNA is TGCAGTGCCCGGGTACTAGCGGAGTTCTTC.

The rearrangement uses TRBV5-4 and TRBJ2-1; TRBD1 agrees at 8 bases. Germline V gene data show CDR1 as SGHNT and CDR2 as YYREEE (reference sequence). V lost 4 bases to trimming and J lost 5 bases; unmatched junction nucleotides: 5. The CDR3 loop spans 14 amino acids. CDR3 DNA sequence: TGTGCCAGCAGCGGGCCGGACAGGGACAATGAGCAGTTCTTC. This gives the protein CASSGPDRDNEQFF.

This clonotype was found once. The chain recombines TRBV2 with TRBJ2-2; D is uncertain. The CDR3 sequence is 11 residues long. Trimming cost V 6 bases and J 6 bases, with 5 bases left between them. Germline loops: CDR1 SNHLY, CDR2 FYNNEI. The DNA of the CDR3 is TGTGCCAGCAGGGTCTCCGGGGAGCTGTTTTTT. Its protein is CASRVSGELFF.

This chain joins TRBV4-1 and TRBJ2-1, with 9 positions matching TRBD1. J lost 7 bases, V lost 2 bases, and 9 bases had no gene match. This CDR3 contains 16 residues. Germline-derived CDR1 and CDR2 are MGHRA and YSYEKL. Here the CDR3 reads CASSQPTGGMGNEQFF. The CDR3 DNA sequence: TGCGCCAGCAGCCAACCGACAGGGGGAATGGGGAATGAGCAGTTCTTC.

The V and J genes are TRBV7-2 and TRBJ1-5, with D possibly matching TRBD1 (6 bases). The CDR3 runs 19 residues. V lost 4 bases, J lost 0 bases, and 22 bases lay in between. Germline assignment: CDR1 SGHTA and CDR2 FQGNSA. The DNA of the CDR3 is TGTGCCAGCAGCTCCCGGACAGCCCTTCCCGCTTATAGCAATCAGCCCCAGCATTTT. Translated: CASSSRTALPAYSNQPQHF.